This paragraph covers one TCR beta chain sequence. Its target is not known. The data stem from a study of cytomegalovirus exposure and HLA in healthy donors. General study points: The authors enumerated 150 to 200 TCR beta chains as linked to cytomegalovirus. In the analysis, some V segments, TRBV6-2 and TRBV6-3 included, were excluded as indistinguishable. TCR beta sequences reportedly predicted the HLA-A and HLA-B alleles of most subjects accurately.

60 Vbeta and 13 Jbeta primers were used in PCR. Measured with immunoSEQ multiplex PCR; TCRdb has only the in-frame clones, and not every one. The data hold 200,000 or so clones, with under 90% observed a single time. The J segment lost 1 base and the V segment lost 1 base, leaving 7 bases of the junction unmatched. The V gene's germline CDR1 is LGHNA and CDR2 YNFKEQ. The length of the CDR3 is 17 residues. The clonotype originates from a human donor in good health. Material for sequencing was PBMCs. The chain links TRBV4-2 to TRBJ2-3; 8 nucleotides line up with TRBD2. In DNA, the CDR3 is TGTGCCAGCAGCCAAGTTTTATCAGCGGGGGGCACAGATACGCAGTATTTT. Translation: CASSQVLSAGGTDTQYF.